This T cell receptor (beta chain) appears in the sequencing data of a study of T cells after yellow fever vaccination. This clonotype was observed at least ten times. What it binds is unknown. This CDR3 region has 21 residues. Germline assignment: CDR1 SGHRS and CDR2 YFSETQ. V was clipped by 4 bases and J by 0 bases, with 28 bases between them. Broader study findings: Reappearance after the booster was seen for most primary-vaccination clones, at 96% CD4 and 75% to 90% CD8. Among all clonotypes, a small share was observed in both CD4 and CD8 compartments. Sorted repertoires could include abundant contaminating clonotypes from bulk cells.

Universal primer sites and UMIs were introduced during 5'RACE template-switching synthesis of TCR cDNA. TCRdb re-called the 5' RACE reads through MiXCR, storing one row per CDR3 protein. The data hold some 420,000 distinct CDR3 sequences, with around 19% observed a single time. Sequenced material: PBMCs, taken before the yellow fever booster vaccination. The receptor was derived from a man between 18 and 29 years old who received the YFV17D yellow fever vaccine. V is TRBV5-1 and J is TRBJ1-4; TRBD1 might be the D (6 bases). CDR3 amino acids: CASSPGRRGALANATNEKLFF. CDR3 in DNA: TGCGCCAGCAGCCCCGGGCGGAGGGGGGCCCTAGCCAACGCAACTAATGAAAAACTGTTTTTT. The whole variable domain, filled in from reference TRBV5-1 and TRBJ1-4, reads KAGVTQTPRYLIKTRGQQVTLSCSPISGHRSVSWYQQTPGQGLQFLFEYFSETQRNKGNFPGRFSGRQFSNSRSEMNVSTLELGDSALYLCASSPGRRGALANATNEKLFFGSGTQLSVL.